The 27 T cell receptor beta chains below come from one sample, sequenced in a study of blood T cell repertoires in COVID-19. TCRdb keeps only in-frame clones here, not all; method: immunoSEQ multiplex PCR. The sample holds approximately 180,000 clones; approximately 90% are singletons and the top ten take 12%. Sequenced input: peripheral blood. All receptors derive from a woman aged 70-85 years with COVID-19, enrolled during active disease.

The rearrangement links TRBV12-3 or TRBV12-4 to TRBJ2-7, with a possible D match to TRBD2 (6 bases). The CDR3 runs to 13 residues. The V and J ends lost 3 bases and 4 bases respectively, with 10 bases between them. CDR3 region: CASSLGGVYEQYF. The CDR3 bases are TGTGCCAGCAGTTTGGGGGGAGTATACGAGCAGTACTTC.

The chain couples TRBV5-4 to TRBJ2-7, with a weak D call TRBD2 (5 bases). CDR1 is SGHNT, CDR2 YYREEE, per germline (reference sequence). This CDR3 has 17 amino acids. V lost 0 bases and J 3 bases, leaving 19 bases between the germline ends. CDR3 sequence reads: CASSLGAHLGADYEQYF. The CDR3 nucleotides are TGTGCCAGCAGCTTGGGGGCCCATCTTGGAGCGGACTACGAGCAGTACTTC.

The rearrangement uses TRBV27 and TRBJ2-7; 12 bases match TRBD2. The germline gives CDR1 MNHEY, CDR2 SMNVEV (reference sequence). Trimming took 5 bases from V and 4 from J; bases not matched to a gene: 9. The CDR3 is 16 residues long. CDR3 sequence: CASSPTRLAGAYEQYF. CDR3 DNA sequence: TGTGCCAGCAGTCCTACTCGACTAGCGGGAGCGTACGAGCAGTACTTC.

Details on this clone: The same CDR3 can be traced to other DNA sequences in this sample. CDR3 DNA: TGTGCCAGCTCACCCCGGGACAGGGCCTACGAGCAGTACTTC. This sequence encodes CASSPRDRAYEQYF. This sequence joins TRBV18 and TRBJ2-7; 9 nucleotides agree with TRBD1. Trimming at V came to 3 bases and at J to 2 bases, leaving 2 bases not matched to a gene. Germline V gene data show CDR1 as KGHSH and CDR2 as LQKENI. This CDR3 has 14 residues.

This clone has just one count. V is TRBV19 and J is TRBJ1-5, with TRBD1 matching 8 bases. This CDR3 has 15 residues. Per the germline V gene, CDR1 is LNHDA and CDR2 is SQIVND (reference sequence). Unmatched junction bases numbered 7, after V lost 3 bases and J lost 6 bases. The CDR3 reads CASSIMQGAVQPQHF. The DNA for the CDR3 is TGTGCCAGTAGTATTATGCAGGGGGCGGTTCAGCCCCAGCATTTT.

This chain links TRBV14 with TRBJ2-1; D possibly corresponds to TRBD2 (6 bases). V was clipped by 5 bases and J by 12 bases, with 11 bases between them. The V gene's germline CDR1 is SGHDN and CDR2 FVKESK. This CDR3 region has 11 residues. The CDR3 region is CASSAGLRQFF. DNA of the CDR3: TGTGCCAGCAGCGCGGGGCTAAGGCAGTTCTTC.

V is TRBV7-9 and J is TRBJ2-3; TRBD2 matches 8 bases. The length of the CDR3 is 16 residues. V lost 5 bases and J lost 6; bases outside the gene matches: 13. Germline V gene lookup returns CDR1 SEHNR and CDR2 FQNEAQ (reference sequence). The CDR3 nucleotides are TGTGCCAGCAGCACTGCGACGAGCGGGGGTAGGGATACGCAGTATTTT. This translates into CASSTATSGGRDTQYF.

A single count supports this clone. V gene TRBV5-4 combines with J gene TRBJ1-2; the D is unclear. This CDR3 spans 15 amino acids. CDR1 is SGHNT and CDR2 is YYREEE in the germline V gene (reference sequence). The V end was cut by 4 bases, the J end by 0 bases, with 13 bases between. In DNA form, the CDR3 reads TGTGCCAGCAGCCCAGTTGGGCATTCTAACTATGGCTACACCTTC. Its protein product is CASSPVGHSNYGYTF.

This chain uses TRBV30 with TRBJ1-1, with 9 positions matching TRBD1. From germline, CDR1 is GTSNPN and CDR2 SVGIG (reference sequence). The CDR3 totals 14 residues. V trimming: 0 bases; J trimming: 11 bases; junction bases outside the gene matches: 10. The DNA for the CDR3 is TGTGCCTGGAGTGTACTGGGTAAGACAGGGGGGGCTTTCTTT. Translating it yields CAWSVLGKTGGAFF.

This clone was seen a single time. The chain carries TRBV4-2 and TRBJ1-2, with TRBD1 identical over 8 bases. From germline, CDR1 is LGHNA and CDR2 YNFKEQ. V was pared by 3 bases and J by 2 bases, with 5 bases of the junction left unmatched. CDR3 length equals 15 residues. DNA of the CDR3: TGTGCCAGCAGCCATCAGGACAGGGAGAACTATGGCTACACCTTC. Its translation is CASSHQDRENYGYTF.

The CDR3 region has the DNA TGTGCCAGCAGCCGATGGACAGGGCGGTCACCCCTCCACTTT. This gives the protein CASSRWTGRSPLHF. The chain carries TRBV3-1 (or the pseudogene TRBV3-2) and TRBJ1-6, with TRBD1 matching 8 bases. Unmatched junction bases numbered 6, after V lost 4 bases and J lost 10 bases. The CDR3 consists of 14 residues. From germline, CDR1 is LGHDT and CDR2 YNNKEL (reference sequence).

This chain links TRBV19 with TRBJ2-5; TRBD1 agrees at 8 bases. The CDR3 extends over 13 amino acids. The junction had 7 bases not matched to a gene; V was cut back by 8 bases and J by 5 bases. Germline V gives CDR1 LNHDA, CDR2 SQIVND (reference sequence). The CDR3 reads CASGSGGAETQYF. The DNA for the CDR3 is TGTGCCAGTGGGTCAGGGGGCGCGGAGACCCAGTACTTC.

The rearrangement joins TRBV18 to TRBJ2-7, with 11 bases matching TRBD2. Losses at the gene ends were 6 bases for V and 3 bases for J; bases not matched to a gene: 7. The CDR3 is made up of 15 amino acids. Germline lookup yields CDR1 KGHSH and CDR2 LQKENI. The CDR3 coding sequence is TGTGCCAGCTCTCCGATAGCGGGAGGGCTCTACGAGCAGTACTTC. Its protein is CASSPIAGGLYEQYF.

This rearrangement joins TRBV19 to TRBJ1-5, with D perhaps TRBD1 (6 bases). V lost 7 bases, J lost 0 bases, and 13 bases lay in between. The CDR3 runs 15 residues. Germline assignment: CDR1 LNHDA and CDR2 SQIVND (reference sequence). CDR3 DNA sequence: TGTGCCAGTAAAAAACAGGGACATAGCAATCAGCCCCAGCATTTT. This translates into CASKKQGHSNQPQHF.

The genes are TRBV7-9 and TRBJ2-1; 12 bases fit TRBD2. Germline V CDR1 and CDR2: SEHNR, FQNEAQ (reference sequence). The J segment lost 7 bases and the V segment lost 2 bases, leaving 9 bases of the junction unmatched. CDR3 length: 17 amino acids. CDR3 coding DNA: TGTGCCAGCAGCTTAAGCCGAGGGACTAGCGGGTCAAATGAGCAGTTCTTC. Translating it yields CASSLSRGTSGSNEQFF.

The V call is TRBV7-9, the J call TRBJ2-5; 7 bases fit TRBD1. This CDR3 contains 16 residues. CDR1 and CDR2 (germline): SEHNR, FQNEAQ (reference sequence). V shed 5 bases and J 1 base; nucleotides not matched to a gene: 10. The CDR3 reads CASSPGTASSQETQYF. In nucleotides, the CDR3 is TGTGCCAGCAGCCCCGGGACAGCCTCTTCCCAAGAGACCCAGTACTTC.

This rearrangement joins TRBV5-1 to TRBJ1-1; D is unresolved. The V and J ends lost 5 bases and 3 bases respectively, with 11 bases between them. This CDR3 is built from 13 residues. Germline-derived CDR1 and CDR2 are SGHRS and YFSETQ. For the CDR3, the DNA is TGCGCCAGCAGTAACGGCGCGGACACTGAAGCTTTCTTT. As protein: CASSNGADTEAFF.

This chain connects TRBV7-3 to TRBJ2-1, with a tentative D call TRBD2 (6 bases). V lost 5 bases and J lost 0, with 14 bases in between. In germline, CDR1 is SGHTA, CDR2 FQGTGA. The CDR3 loop spans 16 amino acids. The CDR3: CASSISGTSSYNEQFF. The CDR3 DNA is TGTGCCAGCAGCATTAGCGGTACGAGCTCCTACAATGAGCAGTTCTTC.

The chain links TRBV5-6 to TRBJ2-7, with D perhaps TRBD2 (6 bases). The CDR3 runs 14 residues. The V end was cut by 4 bases, the J end by 7 bases, with 18 bases between. Germline values: CDR1 SGHDT, CDR2 YYEEEE. The CDR3: CASSPLASPWEQYF. CDR3 nucleotide sequence: TGTGCCAGCAGCCCCCTAGCGTCCCCCTGGGAGCAGTACTTC.

This clone was recorded a few times. The V and J genes are TRBV5-1 and TRBJ1-2, with D uncertain. With 0 bases removed from V and 0 bases from J, the gap between germline ends came to 15 bases. Germline loops: CDR1 SGHRS, CDR2 YFSETQ. CDR3 length: 17 residues. CDR3: CASSLAGRDPSNYGYTF. The CDR3 DNA follows: TGCGCCAGCAGCTTGGCCGGACGGGATCCGTCTAACTATGGCTACACCTTC.

V usage is TRBV19 and J usage is TRBJ2-7, with D tentatively TRBD2 (5 bases). The CDR3 extends over 15 amino acids. Germline lookup yields CDR1 LNHDA and CDR2 SQIVND (reference sequence). Trimming took off 7 bases at V and 3 bases at J, with 19 bases between the two ends. The CDR3: CASKRGFGENYEQYF. In DNA, the CDR3 is TGTGCCAGTAAGCGAGGATTCGGGGAAAACTACGAGCAGTACTTC.

The chain combines TRBV7-3 with TRBJ2-5; maybe TRBD2 (7 bases). From germline, CDR1 is SGHTA and CDR2 FQGTGA. The CDR3 loop spans 15 amino acids. V lost 5 bases and J 4 bases, leaving 17 bases between the germline ends. The DNA of the CDR3 is TGTGCCAGCAGCCCGAGCGGGACACTCCCAGAGACCCAGTACTTC. It specifies CASSPSGTLPETQYF.

The chain's CDR3 is CASSEQGSYGYTF. Here the CDR3 DNA reads TGTGCCAGCAGTGAGCAGGGAAGCTATGGCTACACCTTC. The chain uses TRBV2 and TRBJ1-2; possibly TRBD1 for D (5 bases). This CDR3 has 13 residues. Germline loops: CDR1 SNHLY, CDR2 FYNNEI. Trimming left V 3 bases short and J 4 bases short, with 9 bases between. The full variable domain, with the rest looked up from reference TRBV2 and TRBJ1-2, is EPEVTQTPSHQVTQMGQEVILRCVPISNHLYFYWYRQILGQKVEFLVSFYNNEISEKSEIFDDQFSVERPDGSNFTLKIRSTKLEDSAMYFCASSEQGSYGYTFGSGTRLTVV.

The CDR3, as DNA: TGTGCCAGCAGAGGGGACAGCAATGAGCAGTTCTTC. This codes for CASRGDSNEQFF. The J gene is TRBJ2-1, the V gene TRBV7-3; TRBD1 agrees at 7 bases. Germline CDR1 and CDR2: SGHTA and FQGTGA. There are 12 residues in the CDR3. Trimming removed 6 bases from V and 6 bases from J; junction bases left unmatched: 2.

V is TRBV9 and J is TRBJ2-3, with 7 bases aligning to TRBD2. Germline V gene data show CDR1 as SGDLS and CDR2 as YYNGEE. V trimming: 4 bases; J trimming: 4 bases; junction bases outside the gene matches: 9. CDR3 size: 15 residues. CDR3 DNA: TGTGCCAGCAGCCCTCCGGCGGGAGTCGCAGATACGCAGTATTTT. It codes for CASSPPAGVADTQYF.

This clone has more than one count but fewer than ten. This rearrangement joins TRBV5-5 to TRBJ2-2; perhaps TRBD2 as D (6 bases). CDR1 and CDR2 (germline): SGHKS, YYEKEE (reference sequence). With 4 bases removed from V and 3 bases from J, the gap between germline ends came to 16 bases. There are 16 residues in the CDR3. This CDR3 reads CASSPIAGPDTGELFF. In DNA, the CDR3 is TGTGCCAGCAGCCCTATCGCGGGGCCGGACACCGGGGAGCTGTTTTTT.

V is TRBV24-1 and J is TRBJ1-1; D is possibly TRBD1 (6 bases). The V end was cut by 3 bases, the J end by 6 bases, with 10 bases between. The germline CDR1 and CDR2 sequences are KGHDR and SFDVKD. There are 13 residues in the CDR3. The CDR3 bases are TGTGCCACCAGTGATCCAGGGGAGTCTGAAGCTTTCTTT. Translated: CATSDPGESEAFF.